This record covers a single TCR beta chain. Its antigen remains unidentified. The data belong to a study of blood T cells in healthy people across ages. Regarding the study as a whole: Whereas aged donors had fewer naive CD4+ cells, long-lived donors had more of them and higher diversity. With age, beta diversity per million T cells declined roughly linearly, significantly by 40.

Per individual sample, total RNA of at least 5 micrograms was extracted. This CDR3 region has 14 residues. CDR1 and CDR2 (germline): SGHRS, YFSETQ. A J-beta primer mix and a sample-barcoded 5' primer were used in a second PCR of roughly 6 to 11 cycles. Researchers report that a template-switch adaptor with 12 random nucleotides tagged each cDNA molecule. TCRdb reprocessed the 5' RACE reads via MiXCR and lists one record per CDR3 protein. The data contain more than 700,000 distinct CDR3 sequences, about half of them singletons. The source of this sequence is an elderly man in good health. Sequences were obtained from blood. The gene calls are TRBV5-1 and TRBJ2-5; TRBD1 matches 8 bases. The DNA end is a closer match to TRBJ2-7, so the J assignment may be wrong. The CDR3 DNA is TGCGCCAGCAGCGGACAGGGACTTTCCTACGAGCAGTACTTC. Amino acid sequence: CASSGQGLSYEQYF.